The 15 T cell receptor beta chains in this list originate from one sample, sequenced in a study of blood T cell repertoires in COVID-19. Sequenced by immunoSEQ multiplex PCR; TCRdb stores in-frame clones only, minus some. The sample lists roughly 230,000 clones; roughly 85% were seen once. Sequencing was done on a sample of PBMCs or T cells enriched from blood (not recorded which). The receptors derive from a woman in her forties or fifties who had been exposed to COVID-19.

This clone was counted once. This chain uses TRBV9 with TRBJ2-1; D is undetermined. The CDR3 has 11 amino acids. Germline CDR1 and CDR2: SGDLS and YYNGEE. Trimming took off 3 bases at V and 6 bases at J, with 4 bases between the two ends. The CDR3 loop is CASSGVNEQFF. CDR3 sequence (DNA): TGTGCCAGCAGCGGCGTCAATGAGCAGTTCTTC. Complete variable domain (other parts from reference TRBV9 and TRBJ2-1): DSGVTQTPKHLITATGQRVTLRCSPRSGDLSVYWYQQSLDQGLQFLIQYYNGEERAKGNILERFSAQQFPDLHSELNLSSLELGDSALYFCASSGVNEQFFGPGTRLTVL.

CDR3 amino acids: CASSLNQPLGGNTEAFF. The CDR3 bases are TGTGCCAGCAGCTTAAATCAACCACTAGGGGGCAACACTGAAGCTTTCTTT. The V gene is TRBV5-6, the J gene TRBJ1-1; 7 nucleotides match TRBD1. Germline trimming cut 2 bases from V and 2 bases from J; bases unmatched to any gene: 12. Germline V gene lookup returns CDR1 SGHDT and CDR2 YYEEEE. This CDR3 contains 17 residues.

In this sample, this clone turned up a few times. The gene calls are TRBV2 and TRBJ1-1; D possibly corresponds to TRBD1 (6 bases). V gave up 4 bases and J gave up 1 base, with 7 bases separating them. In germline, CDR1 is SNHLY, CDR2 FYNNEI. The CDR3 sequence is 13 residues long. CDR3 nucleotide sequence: TGTGCCAGCAGTGCGACAGGGAACACTGAAGCTTTCTTT. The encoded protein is CASSATGNTEAFF.

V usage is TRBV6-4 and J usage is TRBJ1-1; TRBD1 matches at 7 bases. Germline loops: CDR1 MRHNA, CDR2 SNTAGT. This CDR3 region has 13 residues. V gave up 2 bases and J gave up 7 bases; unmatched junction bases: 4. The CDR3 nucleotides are TGTGCCAGCAGTGACGTCCGGGACAGTGAAGCTTTCTTT. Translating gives CASSDVRDSEAFF.

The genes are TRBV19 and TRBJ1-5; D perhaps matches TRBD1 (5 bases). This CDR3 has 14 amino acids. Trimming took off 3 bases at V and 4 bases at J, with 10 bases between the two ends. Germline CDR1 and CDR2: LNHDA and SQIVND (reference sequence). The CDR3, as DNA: TGTGCCAGTAGTATGCTCAGGGATAATCAGCCCCAGCATTTT. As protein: CASSMLRDNQPQHF.

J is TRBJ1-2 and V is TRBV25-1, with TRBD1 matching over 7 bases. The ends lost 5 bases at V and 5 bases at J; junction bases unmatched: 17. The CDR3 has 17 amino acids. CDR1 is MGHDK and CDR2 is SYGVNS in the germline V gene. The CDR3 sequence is CASSSIRQGAREYGYTF. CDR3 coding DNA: TGTGCCAGCAGTTCGATCCGACAGGGCGCAAGAGAATATGGCTACACCTTC.

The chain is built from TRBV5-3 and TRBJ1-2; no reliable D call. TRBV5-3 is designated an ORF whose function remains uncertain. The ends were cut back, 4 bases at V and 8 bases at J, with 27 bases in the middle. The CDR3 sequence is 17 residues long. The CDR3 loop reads CARSAPPRETGVGGYTF. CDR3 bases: TGTGCCAGAAGCGCCCCACCCCGGGAGACCGGCGTTGGGGGCTACACCTTC.

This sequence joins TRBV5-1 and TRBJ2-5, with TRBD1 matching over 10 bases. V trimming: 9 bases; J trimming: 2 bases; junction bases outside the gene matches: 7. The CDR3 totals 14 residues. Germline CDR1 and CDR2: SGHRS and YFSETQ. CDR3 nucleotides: TGCGCCACCCGCCGGGACAGGGGACAAGAGACCCAGTACTTC. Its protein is CATRRDRGQETQYF. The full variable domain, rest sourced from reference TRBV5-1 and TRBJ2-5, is KAGVTQTPRYLIKTRGQQVTLSCSPISGHRSVSWYQQTPGQGLQFLFEYFSETQRNKGNFPGRFSGRQFSNSRSEMNVSTLELGDSALYLCATRRDRGQETQYFGPGTRLLVL.

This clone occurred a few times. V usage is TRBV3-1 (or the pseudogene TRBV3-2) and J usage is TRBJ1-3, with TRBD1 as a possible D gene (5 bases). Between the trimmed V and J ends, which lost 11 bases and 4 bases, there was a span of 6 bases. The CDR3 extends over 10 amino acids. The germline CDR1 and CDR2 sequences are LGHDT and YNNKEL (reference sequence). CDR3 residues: CAAGGNTIYF. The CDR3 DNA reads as TGTGCCGCAGGGGGAAACACCATATATTTT.

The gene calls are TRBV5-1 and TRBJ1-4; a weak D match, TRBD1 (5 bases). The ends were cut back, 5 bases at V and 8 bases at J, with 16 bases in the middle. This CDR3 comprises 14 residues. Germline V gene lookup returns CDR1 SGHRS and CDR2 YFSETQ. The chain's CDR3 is CASRPSRAGEKLFF. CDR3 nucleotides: TGCGCCAGCAGGCCGTCCAGGGCGGGGGAAAAACTGTTTTTT.

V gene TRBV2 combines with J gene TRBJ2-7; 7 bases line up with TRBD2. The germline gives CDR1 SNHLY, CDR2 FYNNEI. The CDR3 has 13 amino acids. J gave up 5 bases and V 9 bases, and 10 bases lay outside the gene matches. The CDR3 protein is CASIQRGGNEQYF. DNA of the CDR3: TGTGCCAGTATCCAGAGGGGAGGGAACGAGCAGTACTTC.

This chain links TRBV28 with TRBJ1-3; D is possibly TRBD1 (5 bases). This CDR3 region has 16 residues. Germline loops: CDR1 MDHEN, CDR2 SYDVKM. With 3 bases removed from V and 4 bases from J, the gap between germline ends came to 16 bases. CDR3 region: CASSFWGDKRGNTIYF. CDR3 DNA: TGTGCCAGCAGTTTCTGGGGGGATAAAAGAGGAAACACCATATATTTT.

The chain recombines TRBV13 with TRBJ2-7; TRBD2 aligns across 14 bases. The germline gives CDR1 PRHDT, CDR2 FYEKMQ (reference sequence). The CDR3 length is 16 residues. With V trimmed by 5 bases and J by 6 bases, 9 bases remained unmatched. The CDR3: CASSKQTSGGALEQYF. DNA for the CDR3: TGTGCCAGCAGCAAGCAGACTAGCGGGGGGGCTCTCGAGCAGTACTTC.

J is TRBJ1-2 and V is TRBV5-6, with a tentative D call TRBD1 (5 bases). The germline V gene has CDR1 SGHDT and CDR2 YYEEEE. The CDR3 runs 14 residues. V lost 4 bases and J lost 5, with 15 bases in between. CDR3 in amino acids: CASSPRGKSYGYTF. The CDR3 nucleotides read TGTGCCAGCAGCCCCCGGGGGAAAAGTTATGGCTACACCTTC.

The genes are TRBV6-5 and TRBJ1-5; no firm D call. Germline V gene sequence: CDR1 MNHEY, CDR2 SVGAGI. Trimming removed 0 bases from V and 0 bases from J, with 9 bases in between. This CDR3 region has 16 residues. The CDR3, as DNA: TGTGCCAGCAGTTACTCCCCCCCGGGTAGCAATCAGCCCCAGCATTTT. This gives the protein CASSYSPPGSNQPQHF.